These 19 T cell receptor beta chains share one sample of origin, sequenced in a study of blood T cell repertoires in COVID-19. The table came from immunoSEQ multiplex PCR; TCRdb's copy has only in-frame clones and leaves some out. The sample carries approximately 120,000 clones, 92% recorded once. The sequenced sample consisted of peripheral blood. The receptor source for this set is a man in his fifties with COVID-19, enrolled during active disease.

This rearrangement joins TRBV3-1 (or the pseudogene TRBV3-2) to TRBJ2-5; 10 positions match TRBD1. CDR1 and CDR2 from the germline V gene are LGHDT and YNNKEL (reference sequence). The CDR3 is 16 residues long. V trimming: 6 bases; J trimming: 6 bases; junction bases outside the gene matches: 13. CDR3 nucleotide sequence: TGTGCCAGCAGTCGCTGGACAGGGGGATACGGGCAGACCCAGTACTTC. Its protein product is CASSRWTGGYGQTQYF.

A few counts support this clone. This chain connects TRBV21-1 to TRBJ2-1; no check of the table's D call, TRBD2, against the DNA was made. TRBV21-1 is shown as a pseudogene. There are 15 residues in the CDR3. As DNA, the CDR3 is TGTGCCAGCAGCACAACTAGCGGGAGGCCCAATGAGCAGTTCTTC. This codes for CASSTTSGRPNEQFF.

This chain connects TRBV6-2 or TRBV6-3 to TRBJ2-7; 14 bases align to TRBD2. The CDR3 covers 16 residues. V shed 4 bases, J shed 1 base, and the junction held 3 bases outside the gene matches. CDR1 and CDR2 from the germline V gene are MNHEY and SVGEGT. DNA of the CDR3: TGTGCCAGCAGTTTTGGACTAGCGGGAGGTTCCTACGAGCAGTACTTC. Protein sequence: CASSFGLAGGSYEQYF.

The chain joins TRBV6-2 or TRBV6-3 to TRBJ2-3, with TRBD2 matching 8 bases. The CDR3 contains 16 residues. Per the germline V gene, CDR1 is MNHEY and CDR2 is SVGEGT. V was pared by 2 bases and J by 2 bases, with 6 bases of the junction left unmatched. CDR3 in amino acids: CASSYVIAGTTDTQYF. CDR3 in DNA: TGTGCCAGCAGTTACGTGATAGCGGGAACCACAGATACGCAGTATTTT.

V usage is TRBV11-2 and J usage is TRBJ2-3; maybe TRBD2 (6 bases). The CDR3 has 15 residues. Trimming left V 2 bases short and J 1 base short, with 10 bases between. Germline assignment: CDR1 SGHAT and CDR2 FQNNGV. In nucleotides, the CDR3 is TGTGCCAGCAGCTTACGCGGGACGGGCACAGATACGCAGTATTTT. Encoded protein: CASSLRGTGTDTQYF. Drawing the rest from reference TRBV11-2 and TRBJ2-3, the complete variable domain is EAGVAQSPRYKIIEKRQSVAFWCNPISGHATLYWYQQILGQGPKLLIQFQNNGVVDDSQLPKDRFSAERLKGVDSTLKIQPAKLEDSAVYLCASSLRGTGTDTQYFGPGTRLTVL.

This chain joins TRBV7-8 and TRBJ2-5; 12 nucleotides agree with TRBD2. The CDR3 runs to 15 residues. Germline values: CDR1 SGHVS, CDR2 FQNEAQ. The V segment lost 5 bases and the J segment 4 bases; nucleotides outside the gene matches: 5. CDR3 loop: CASSPLAGGIETQYF. The CDR3 nucleotides are TGTGCCAGCAGCCCCCTAGCGGGAGGGATAGAGACCCAGTACTTC.

The gene calls are TRBV6-5 and TRBJ1-6, with TRBD1 matching 8 bases. Per germline, CDR1 MNHEY and CDR2 SVGAGI. The CDR3 covers 16 residues. Trimming at V came to 4 bases and at J to 9 bases, leaving 11 bases not matched to a gene. CDR3 nucleotides: TGTGCCAGCAGTTTGATTGGACAGGGCCTCTCTTCACCCCTCCACTTT. Protein product: CASSLIGQGLSSPLHF.

This chain uses TRBV5-4 with TRBJ2-1; weak D call: TRBD2 (6 bases). Trimming cost V 1 base and J 6 bases, with 14 bases left between them. The CDR3 totals 15 residues. From germline, CDR1 is SGHNT and CDR2 YYREEE (reference sequence). The CDR3 region is CASSLSRDPPNEQFF. The CDR3 nucleotides read TGTGCCAGCAGCTTGTCGCGGGATCCTCCCAATGAGCAGTTCTTC.

V gene TRBV7-9 combines with J gene TRBJ2-1; the match to TRBD2 covers 10 bases. The CDR3 length is 16 residues. Germline V gene sequence: CDR1 SEHNR, CDR2 FQNEAQ (reference sequence). Germline trimming cut 3 bases from V and 4 bases from J; bases unmatched to any gene: 6. The CDR3: CASSLPGLARYNEQFF. Here the CDR3 DNA reads TGTGCCAGCAGCTTGCCGGGACTAGCGAGATACAATGAGCAGTTCTTC.

V gene TRBV28 combines with J gene TRBJ1-1; 11 bases align to TRBD1. The trim removed 3 bases at V and 1 base at J, leaving 7 bases unmatched. In germline, CDR1 is MDHEN, CDR2 SYDVKM. CDR3 length: 17 residues. The CDR3 DNA reads TGTGCCAGCAGTTTGCAAGGACAGGGGGCGCAGAACACTGAAGCTTTCTTT. Translation: CASSLQGQGAQNTEAFF.

This chain uses TRBV28 with TRBJ2-1; D possibly corresponds to TRBD1 (6 bases). Germline values: CDR1 MDHEN, CDR2 SYDVKM. Trimming shortened V by 6 bases and J by 6 bases, and 15 bases separated the two germline ends. This CDR3 region has 14 residues. Written as DNA, the CDR3 is TGTGCCAGCAGGAGATCAGGGGTCCCCAATGAGCAGTTCTTC. It encodes CASRRSGVPNEQFF.

This clone was counted a few times. The rearrangement uses TRBV11-2 and TRBJ1-1; D may be TRBD1 (6 bases). V dropped 0 bases and J dropped 8 bases, with 10 bases sitting between them. The V gene's germline CDR1 is SGHAT and CDR2 FQNNGV. The CDR3 runs 13 residues. CDR3 protein: CASSLDPGTEAFF. CDR3 bases: TGTGCCAGCAGCTTAGATCCGGGGACAGAAGCTTTCTTT.

The rearrangement joins TRBV5-1 to TRBJ2-1, with 8 bases identical to TRBD2. CDR3 size: 18 residues. The germline CDR1 and CDR2 sequences are SGHRS and YFSETQ. V shed 4 bases, J shed 8 bases, and the junction held 20 bases outside the gene matches. CDR3 bases: TGCGCCAGCAGCCCCCTCACCAGTCCGGGAGGGCCAAGGGATGAGCAGTTCTTC. It codes for CASSPLTSPGGPRDEQFF.

V gene TRBV18 combines with J gene TRBJ1-1, with 7 bases matching TRBD1. CDR3 length: 15 residues. V shed 5 bases, J shed 1 base, and the junction held 7 bases outside the gene matches. The V gene's germline CDR1 is KGHSH and CDR2 LQKENI. Here the CDR3 reads CASSFTGTENTEAFF. CDR3 DNA sequence: TGTGCCAGCTCATTTACCGGGACAGAGAACACTGAAGCTTTCTTT.

J is TRBJ2-5 and V is TRBV7-7; the D gene is possibly TRBD2 (6 bases). This CDR3 region has 14 residues. Germline lookup yields CDR1 SSHAT and CDR2 FNYEAQ (reference sequence). Trimming removed 0 bases from V and 5 bases from J, with 10 bases in between. For the CDR3, the DNA is TGTGCCAGCAGCTTAGCGCCGAGCGGGGAGACCCAGTACTTC. Encoded protein: CASSLAPSGETQYF.

This clone came up a few times. The rearrangement joins TRBV6-2 or TRBV6-3 to TRBJ2-7, with 11 bases that match TRBD2. The CDR3 has 15 amino acids. Germline V gene sequence: CDR1 MNHEY, CDR2 SVGEGT. V lost 7 bases and J lost 2; bases outside the gene matches: 7. In DNA form, the CDR3 reads TGTGCCAGCAACCCTGGGACTAGCGGAACCTACGAGCAGTACTTC. Translating it yields CASNPGTSGTYEQYF.

The chain carries TRBV9 and TRBJ2-7, with D perhaps matching TRBD2 (7 bases). V lost 3 bases, J lost 1 base, and 23 bases lay in between. Germline V lookup: CDR1 SGDLS, CDR2 YYNGEE. This CDR3 spans 18 amino acids. Here the CDR3 reads CASSGGVGGGRESYEQYF. The CDR3 bases are TGTGCCAGCAGCGGCGGCGTGGGGGGCGGGAGAGAATCCTACGAGCAGTACTTC.

This chain uses TRBV24-1 with TRBJ2-5; D possibly corresponds to TRBD2 (7 bases). The CDR3 has 18 residues. V lost 3 bases to trimming and J lost 5 bases, with 24 bases between them. CDR1 and CDR2 from the germline V gene are KGHDR and SFDVKD. CDR3 region: CATSDPSAPGGWGETQYF. CDR3 bases: TGTGCCACCAGTGATCCCTCCGCCCCGGGGGGCTGGGGGGAGACCCAGTACTTC.

The rearrangement uses TRBV2 and TRBJ2-7, with D possibly matching TRBD2 (6 bases). Trimming shortened V by 5 bases and J by 2 bases, and 25 bases separated the two germline ends. Germline lookup yields CDR1 SNHLY and CDR2 FYNNEI. The CDR3 totals 18 residues. The DNA of the CDR3 is TGTGCCAGCAGTAATGGACGCGAGGGACTGTGGATGACCTACGAGCAGTACGTC. This gives the protein CASSNGREGLWMTYEQYV.